The 8 T cell receptor beta chains below were found in one sample sequenced in a study of vaccination effects on CD4 cells after COVID-19. Antigen-specific CD4+ T cells expanded by the ViraFEST assay with viral peptide pools were then sequenced. Once cultured for around 11 days, the cells underwent separation to obtain CD4+ T cells. Everyone in the study got two shots of either the BNT162b2 or mRNA-1273 vaccine. Only in-frame clones appear in the TCRdb table, and some are missing; sequencing was by immunoSEQ multiplex PCR. The repertoire consists of about 32,000 clones, with approximately 76% occurring once and the leading ten covering approximately 12%. Their specific antigens are unknown. The starting material was CD4+ T cells from PBMCs cultured with HCoV-229E spike peptides, obtained after COVID-19 vaccination. All receptors derive from a human donor who received a COVID-19 vaccine.

J is TRBJ2-1 and V is TRBV7-2, with D unresolved. Germline CDR1 and CDR2: SGHTA and FQGNSA. V lost 1 base to trimming and J lost 0 bases, with 7 bases between them. The CDR3 covers 15 residues. CDR3 region: CASSLDWSSYNEQFF. The CDR3 coding sequence is TGTGCCAGCAGCTTAGACTGGAGCTCCTACAATGAGCAGTTCTTC.

The chain has TRBV11-2 and TRBJ2-5; D is undetermined. V lost 1 base to trimming and J lost 2 bases, with 5 bases between them. This CDR3 has 13 amino acids. Germline V CDR1 and CDR2: SGHAT, FQNNGV. CDR3 nucleotide sequence: TGTGCCAGCAGCTTAGGACTGCAAGAGACCCAGTACTTC. Translating gives CASSLGLQETQYF.

The chain links TRBV5-1 to TRBJ2-1, with D tentatively TRBD2 (5 bases). CDR3 length: 15 amino acids. The germline gives CDR1 SGHRS, CDR2 YFSETQ. V dropped 5 bases and J dropped 2 bases, with 14 bases sitting between them. The CDR3 here is CASSSERITYNEQFF. The CDR3 coding sequence is TGCGCCAGCAGTTCAGAGCGGATTACCTACAATGAGCAGTTCTTC.

The chain recombines TRBV5-4 with TRBJ2-7; TRBD2 agrees at 9 bases. The CDR3 runs to 15 residues. The V segment lost 4 bases and the J segment 1 base; nucleotides outside the gene matches: 6. The germline gives CDR1 SGHNT, CDR2 YYREEE (reference sequence). CDR3 in amino acids: CASSRPREGSYEQYF. CDR3 DNA: TGTGCCAGCAGCCGGCCGCGGGAGGGTTCCTACGAGCAGTACTTC.

This chain connects TRBV5-4 to TRBJ2-1; D could derive from TRBD1 or TRBD2 (5 bases each). Deletions cut 0 bases from V and 8 bases from J, with 18 bases between. This CDR3 spans 16 amino acids. The V gene's germline CDR1 is SGHNT and CDR2 YYREEE (reference sequence). CDR3 DNA: TGTGCCAGCAGCTTGGACCGGGACCGGGATGTTGATGAGCAGTTCTTC. Amino acids: CASSLDRDRDVDEQFF.

This chain connects TRBV29-1 to TRBJ2-3, with D possibly matching TRBD2 (6 bases). Looked up from germline, CDR1 is SQVTM and CDR2 is ANQGSEA. Trimming stripped 5 bases from V and 4 bases from J, with 16 bases between. The CDR3 is 14 amino acids. CDR3 residues: CSVHEGTPSDTQYF. As DNA, the CDR3 is TGCAGCGTTCACGAGGGGACTCCATCAGATACGCAGTATTTT.

This clone was seen a few times. The rearrangement uses TRBV5-5 and TRBJ1-5, with TRBD1 matching 7 bases. Germline V CDR1 and CDR2: SGHKS, YYEKEE (reference sequence). The CDR3 is made up of 18 amino acids. V shed 0 bases, J shed 6 bases, and the junction held 15 bases outside the gene matches. The CDR3 here is CASSLGQGILRNGQPQHF. CDR3 DNA sequence: TGTGCCAGCAGCTTGGGACAGGGAATCTTAAGGAACGGTCAGCCCCAGCATTTT.

The V and J genes are TRBV6-1 and TRBJ2-2; TRBD2 agrees at 12 bases. There are 15 residues in the CDR3. J gave up 6 bases and V 2 bases, and 1 base lay outside the gene matches. From germline, CDR1 is MNHNS and CDR2 SASEGT. CDR3 sequence: CASSELAGGPGELFF. The CDR3 region has the DNA TGTGCCAGCAGTGAACTAGCGGGGGGGCCCGGGGAGCTGTTTTTT.